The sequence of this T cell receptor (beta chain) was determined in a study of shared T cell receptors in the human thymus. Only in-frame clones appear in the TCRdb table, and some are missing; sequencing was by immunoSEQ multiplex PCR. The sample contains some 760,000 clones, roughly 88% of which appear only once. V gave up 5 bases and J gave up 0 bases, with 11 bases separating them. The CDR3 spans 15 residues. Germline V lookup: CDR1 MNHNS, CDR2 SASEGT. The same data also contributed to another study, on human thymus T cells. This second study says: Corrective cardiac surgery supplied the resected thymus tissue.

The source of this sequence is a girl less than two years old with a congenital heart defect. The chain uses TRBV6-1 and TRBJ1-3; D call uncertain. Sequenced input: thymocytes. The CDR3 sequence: CASSLTALSGNTIYF. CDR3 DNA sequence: TGTGCCAGCAGTCTAACTGCCCTCTCTGGAAACACCATATATTTT.